The sequence of this T cell receptor (beta chain) was determined in a study of beta chain features in type 1 diabetes. Study-wide results and limits: The study found fewer insertions and more deletions at VDJ junctions in type 1 diabetes patients.

With regard to this clone: What it binds is not known.

Expressed TCRB transcripts were sequenced, since all the RNA that had been isolated was reverse transcribed. Sequenced by immunoSEQ multiplex PCR; TCRdb stores in-frame clones only, minus some. The repertoire consists of 300,000 to 350,000 clones, with around a fifth occurring once and the leading ten covering around 0.045%. This clonotype originated in a woman aged 18-29 years in good health. Sequencing used naive CD4+ T cells from blood.

CDR3 in DNA: TGTGCCAGCAGCGGAGGACAGCCAGCGGCCAAAAACATTCAGTACTTC. This encodes CASSGGQPAAKNIQYF. V gene TRBV7-9 combines with J gene TRBJ2-4, with D possibly matching TRBD1 (6 bases). Germline CDR1 and CDR2: SEHNR and FQNEAQ (reference sequence). The CDR3 has 16 amino acids. V lost 5 bases and J 1 base, leaving 15 bases between the germline ends.